This is a list of T cell receptor beta chains from one sample in a study of T cells in Graves' hyperthyroidism and ophthalmopathy. MiXCR, run by TCRdb on the multiplex PCR reads, gives a single entry per CDR3 protein. The sample includes 750,000 to 900,000 distinct CDR3 sequences, 35% to 40% seen only once; the top ten take over 8%. Material: blood. All receptors come from a man younger than 30 with Graves' hyperthyroidism. The CDR3 runs from the conserved cysteine through the conserved F or W. Where a row states a size, it is once, few, many or the class of an expanded clone; other rows omit it.

>TRBV10-3|many
CAINGGGSGSEQYF
>TRBV12-3/TRBV12-4|.
CASRPINQPQHF
>TRBV10-2|.
CASSWGGHAETQYF
>TRBV19|once
CASSIQSRGTDTQYF
>TRBV20-1|many
CSASEPGVETQYF
>TRBV19|many
CASSARLLGNQPQHF
>TRBV20-1|.
CSARSGSDYGYTF
>TRBV15|many
CATSRDGGHQETQYF
>TRBV10-3|many
CAISESGRGVAYEQYF
>TRBV7-2|.
CASSAGLGETQYF
>TRBV11-1|.
CASSSHRGPPYEQYF
>TRBV4-3|.
CASSQDEGRTYEQYF
>TRBV5-6|.
CASSWEGFPGNTIYF
>TRBV5-1|.
CASSFDRGRETQYF
>TRBV5-1|.
CASSLEQPPYQETQYF
>TRBV27|.
CASSSGASRETQYF
>TRBV10-1|many
CASSGQLNSPLHF
>TRBV7-9|many
CASSLVWDSRSEQYF
>TRBV24-1|.
CATSDPSELFF
>TRBV29-1|.
CSVGGTADRPQHF
>TRBV10-3|.
CAISEPQHF
>TRBV28|few
CASTVEGAYTEAFF
>TRBV7-9|few
CASSEGTAGEAFF
>TRBV7-2|many
CASSLVAGTTNEKLFF
>TRBV20-1|few
CSASPGGPFYEQYF
>TRBV7-9|many
CASSLGGAFGANVLTF
>TRBV6-6|few
CASSLDTLIYEQYF
>TRBV20-1|many
CSANAGLALHF
>TRBV20-1|once
CSVKGGTGANVLTF
>TRBV6-1|few
CASGGGHNSPLHF
>TRBV28|.
CASKDLSEAFF